Sequencing of this T cell receptor (beta chain) was carried out in a study of cytomegalovirus exposure and HLA in healthy donors. Primers included in the PCR were 60 Vbeta and 13 Jbeta primers. Study processing details: Among the unique TCR beta chains that a later analysis counted, about 86 million in all, about 11 million were shared. Sequencing used immunoSEQ multiplex PCR; TCRdb keeps in-frame clones, though not all of them. V and J calls and clone size come straight from that table; D and trimming were deduced from the DNA. This table lists 100,000 to 150,000 clones. Germline V gene lookup returns CDR1 SGHDT and CDR2 YYEEEE. V lost 4 bases, J lost 4 bases, and 2 bases stayed unmatched. There are 13 residues in the CDR3.

The genes are TRBV5-6 and TRBJ1-5; the match to TRBD1 covers 7 bases. The source of this sequence is a man between 18 and 29 years old in good health and CMV-seronegative. Material: PBMCs. The CDR3 DNA reads TGTGCCAGCAGCAAACAGGGGAATCAGCCCCAGCATTTT. This gives the protein CASSKQGNQPQHF. The variable domain in full, completed from reference TRBV5-6 and TRBJ1-5, reads DAGVTQSPTHLIKTRGQQVTLRCSPKSGHDTVSWYQQALGQGPQFIFQYYEEEERQRGNFPDRFSGHQFPNYSSELNVNALLLGDSALYLCASSKQGNQPQHFGDGTRLSIL.